The clone carrying this T cell receptor beta chain was counted many times. This entry is derived from a study of human T cells and chemical hapten exposure. The germline V gene encodes CDR1 DFQATT and CDR2 SNEGSKA (reference sequence). With 3 bases removed from V and 2 bases from J, the gap between germline ends came to 4 bases. This CDR3 contains 11 residues. The sample's time point: patch test 3, about 24 weeks after DPC sensitization. Specified treatment: therapeutic diphenylcyclopropenone sensitization with weekly scalp DPC. Blood sampling preceded each patch test application. Each CDR3 protein is one row after TCRdb ran MiXCR on the RACE reads. The data hold around 27,000 distinct CDR3 sequences, with 5.5% to 6.5% observed a single time.

The specimen comprised whole blood, sampled in connection with sensitization to the hapten diphenylcyclopropenone (DPC). V usage is TRBV20-1 and J usage is TRBJ1-2, with D unresolved. This TCR came from a man aged 25-40 years with alopecia areata. Some clones in this sample may be carry-over from other donors' samples. CDR3 region: CSASPNYGYTF. In DNA form, the CDR3 reads TGCAGTGCTAGCCCGAACTATGGCTACACCTTC.